This record covers a single T cell receptor (beta chain). Its antigen is not known. PCR employed 60 Vbeta and 13 Jbeta primers. Assay used: immunoSEQ multiplex PCR; TCRdb lists only in-frame clones, some missing. This sample yields 200,000 to 300,000 clones, of which over 70% are seen a single time; almost 8% belongs to the top ten. The germline V gene encodes CDR1 SQVTM and CDR2 ANQGSEA. The CDR3 is made up of 17 amino acids. Trimming stripped 4 bases from V and 5 bases from J, with 24 bases between. The data derive from a study of cytomegalovirus exposure and HLA in healthy donors. Study at large: Counted in an early data release were some 81 million unique TCRs from HLA-typed donors. Findings and limits, study-wide: There was a cluster of highly shared sequence variants that was likely a sequencing artifact. TCR beta V- and J-gene trimming, according to a later analysis, was linked to a missense DCLRE1C variant.

The sample consisted of PBMCs. The chain uses TRBV29-1 and TRBJ2-1; maybe TRBD2 (6 bases). The clonotype was recovered from a woman aged 60 to 75 in good health and CMV-seropositive. For the CDR3, the DNA is TGCAGCGTTGTAGGACTAAGCAAAAAACTGACGAACAATGAGCAGTTCTTC. Protein product: CSVVGLSKKLTNNEQFF.